What follows describes a single T cell receptor beta chain. What it binds is not known. Clones were sequenced by immunoSEQ multiplex PCR, and TCRdb holds only the in-frame ones, with some missing. Of hundreds of thousands of clones listed, about 96% were seen once; the top ten hold around 0.25%. The naive CD8 subset, CD45RO-negative cells positively selected for CCR7, excluded terminally differentiated effector memory CD45RA+ cells. Healthy and HIV-negative, the adult donors had no recent acute infections or vaccinations. The donor cohort consisted entirely of Caucasian adults residing in Nashville, Tennessee. This record comes from a study of shared clonotypes between healthy human individuals. Whole-study findings and limits: Limited genetic and exposure-history diversity came from having few donors.

V was clipped by 7 bases and J by 0 bases, with 12 bases between them. The CDR3 contains 14 residues. The germline V gene encodes CDR1 ENHRY and CDR2 SYGVKD. The TCR originated in a man aged 25 to 45 in good health. The chain is built from TRBV10-3 and TRBJ1-2; D uncertain. The sequencing sample was made of naive CD8+ T cells sorted from blood. The CDR3 here is CAITKSGANYGYTF. In DNA form, the CDR3 reads TGTGCCATCACCAAGTCGGGTGCTAACTATGGCTACACCTTC.